Given below is one T cell receptor beta chain in context. Its antigen remains unidentified. Base qualities are not provided; no much larger clone lies one nucleotide away. The data were taken from a study of blood T cell repertoires in COVID-19 (dated by TCRdb to 2018 to 2020). Study-level background: Samples from collaborators originated in the United States, Italy and Spain and spanned both the acute and convalescent phases of COVID-19. A de-identified subject ID, COVID-19 status, age in years and sex were almost always included in the sample metadata. The samples were drawn from the first 160 participants of the ongoing ImmuneRACE study and from 1,200 or so subjects provided by 6 global collaborators. Where available, HLA class I and class II types were obtained from metadata supplied by the sample provider rather than from assay-based typing. Subjects who had been exposed to COVID-19, were actively infected with it, or had recovered from it provided the deeply sampled blood TCRbeta repertoires that made up the dataset. The material from the prospective study consisted of cDNA or gDNA derived from T cells, B-cell-depleted T cells, or PBMCs. The repertoires were released in a freely available public database intended as a resource for research on the immune response to SARS-CoV-2.

The collaborating institutions used their own protocols to collect whole blood in K2EDTA tubes. For TCRbeta analysis, collaborators shipped samples in one of three forms: frozen whole blood, isolated PBMCs, or DNA extracted from either of those sample types. TCRbeta CDR3 regions were amplified from genomic DNA using the immunoSEQ Assay, a bias-controlled multiplex PCR. Concerning the study's data processing: Within the assay, amplification of reference gene primers was used to estimate how many nucleated cells each sample contained. Sequence reads were collapsed and filtered to measure the absolute abundance of every unique TCRbeta CDR3 rearrangement. Productive Simpson clonality was computed per sample as the square root of Simpson's diversity index over productive rearrangements. The immuneACCESS repertoire file appears here via TCRdb, limited to in-frame rearrangements. These files lack a portion of the clones; in checked studies, under half of the deficit traces to unresolved V genes, and the cause of the others is not known. The D gene and trimming were derived from the DNA, and the V and J assignments and clone size from that table. For this sample there are around 25,000 clones; approximately 68% appear just once. The biggest ten clones account for approximately 40% of the sample.

From its cysteine to its phenylalanine, the CDR3 spans 13 amino acids. CDR3 DNA only is kept here, 39 bases in frame from base 1. V loses 5 bases of germline sequence and J loses 8 bases, and the interval between the two ends is 12 bases. Overall study results and their limits: Clinical and demographic metadata were provided uncurated, with the amount varying by source and participant.

The clonotype was recovered from a woman aged 80 or over with acute or convalescent COVID-19. Recombination linked TRBV12-3 or TRBV12-4 to TRBJ1-4, and possibly TRBD1, on 5 matching bases. Input material: peripheral blood. The nucleotides are TGTGCCAGCAGTAGCCGACAGTTAGAAAAACTGTTTTTT. Its translation reads: CASSSRQLEKLFF.